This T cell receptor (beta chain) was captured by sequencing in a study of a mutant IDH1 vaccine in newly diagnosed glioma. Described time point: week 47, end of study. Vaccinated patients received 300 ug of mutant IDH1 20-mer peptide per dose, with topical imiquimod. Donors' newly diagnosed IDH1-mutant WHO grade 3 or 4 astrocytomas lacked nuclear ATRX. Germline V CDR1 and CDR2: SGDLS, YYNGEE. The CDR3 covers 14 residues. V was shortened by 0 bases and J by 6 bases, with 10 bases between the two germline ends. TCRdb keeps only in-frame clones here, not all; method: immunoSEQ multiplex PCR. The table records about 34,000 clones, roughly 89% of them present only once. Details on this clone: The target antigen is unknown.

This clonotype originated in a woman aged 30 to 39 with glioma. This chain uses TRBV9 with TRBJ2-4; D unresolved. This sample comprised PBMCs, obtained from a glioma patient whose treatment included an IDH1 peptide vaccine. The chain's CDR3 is CASSVDFGVNIQYF. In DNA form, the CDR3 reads TGTGCCAGCAGCGTAGATTTTGGGGTAAACATTCAGTACTTC.